This entry concerns a single TCR beta chain. In this sample, this clonotype turned up many times. Its antigen is unknown. No base quality values were provided; no much bigger clone lies one nucleotide off. V and J lose 6 bases and 8 bases, and a span of 19 bases separates them. Spanning cysteine to phenylalanine, the CDR3 consists of 14 amino acids. Here the CDR3 DNA is all that survives: 42 bases in frame from base 1. This sample was included in a study of Graves' ophthalmopathy and Graves' hyperthyroidism (dated by TCRdb to the late 2010s). For the wider study: A patient counted as having stable hyperthyroidism if there was no progression to ophthalmopathy within 18 months of follow-up. To tell Graves' ophthalmopathy apart from Graves' hyperthyroidism, and to predict which patients would progress to ophthalmopathy, the study relied on TCR beta repertoire signatures. In total, 135 blood samples were TCR-sequenced: approximately 42 ophthalmopathy, under 85 hyperthyroidism and roughly 17 hyperthyroidism-to-ophthalmopathy patients. To explore V-J signatures that distinguish ophthalmopathy from hyperthyroidism, a discovery set of about a hundred patients was enrolled, made up of over 40 with ophthalmopathy and around 60 with stable hyperthyroidism. An independent validation cohort was composed of roughly 19 hyperthyroidism patients and 17 patients who later progressed from hyperthyroidism to ophthalmopathy. T-cell repertoires of thyroid tissue and blood were compared in 5 or 6 hyperthyroidism patients. Following sampling, methimazole starting at 30 mg daily was administered to hyperthyroidism patients, and high-dose intravenous methylprednisolone was administered to ophthalmopathy patients. Overall study results and their limits: The 13-signature model separated ophthalmopathy from stable hyperthyroidism with 85% to 90% sensitivity and about 81% specificity in cross-validation, and 80%/75% in the test set. In validation, the model predicted ophthalmopathy progression with more than 55% sensitivity and around 72% specificity; fewer than 15 predicted patients were CT-confirmed with GO in a median of 6.5 months. Among expanded thyroid clonotypes with frequency above 0.001, most also showed up in blood, which suggests that blood repertoires may reflect the thyroid immune response. Sample size was not statistically predetermined, and group allocation was not concealed from the investigators.

TCR beta CDR3 regions were amplified from RNA transcripts for repertoire sequencing. The first round of RT-PCR was done with HTBI primers and the Qiagen OneStep RT-PCR kit, and was followed by a second round of multiplex PCR, then size selection and purification. The libraries underwent paired-end sequencing with 100 bp reads on an Illumina HiSeq2000. The authors' pipeline ran thus. SOAPnuke was used for read processing, and reads with adapters, uncalled bases, a mean Phred below 15, or no exact constant-primer or identifier match were discarded. COPE v1.2.5 was used to merge the high-quality paired reads. Clonotypes were defined as unique nucleotide sequences and were aligned to IMGT TRB V, D and J references using MiTCR v1.1. Analysis was restricted to V-J combinations with a frequency above 0.0001, which covered roughly 99% of repertoires. For each V-J combination, a TCR clonal expansion and chaos score was defined as F50 clonal expansion divided by the chaos observed in the TCRdist matrix. Welch's t-statistics and random forest were used to narrow the features down to 13 V-J combinations, which were then fed into a naive Bayes classifier. The Morisita-Horn index was used to measure how similar the thyroid and blood repertoires were. TCRdb cleaned the public reads at Q25 with fastp, built clones with MiXCR and kept in-frame beta chains. Rows merge per CDR3 protein into single entries with the most common DNA and genes. The V and J calls, along with clone size, are taken from TCRdb and not from the paper's own processing. A total of around 520,000 distinct CDR3 sequences appear in this sample, under 45% of them only once. Around 4% of the sample lies in the top ten.

Hyperthyroidism patients were newly diagnosed, with disease duration under 2 months, and aged 18 to 65 years. Patients were excluded if they had other autoimmune diseases, uncontrolled infections, pregnancy or lactation. Clinical symptoms, serum thyroxine, TRAb, thyroid ultrasound and orbital computed tomography formed the basis of the diagnosis. Total RNA was extracted using Trizol reagent, and RNA quality was checked on an Agilent 2100 Bioanalyzer. Here the chain combines TRBV12-3 or TRBV12-4 and TRBJ2-5, and possibly TRBD2, on 5 matching bases. The sequenced material came from peripheral blood or thyroid tissue (not recorded which). The clonotype originates from an adult man with Graves' hyperthyroidism. The CDR3 here reads CASRSLRASSTQYF. The nucleotides are TGTGCCAGCAGATCCCTAAGGGCTAGCTCTACCCAGTACTTC.